Listed below are T cell receptor beta chains from one sample, sequenced in a study of CD8+CD57+ T cells in acquired aplastic anemia. TCRdb recomputed calls from the reads with MiXCR, one row per CDR3 protein. The sample has about 160,000 distinct CDR3 sequences; roughly two thirds are singletons. The material sequenced was sorted CD4+, CD8+, or CD8+CD57+ T cells (not recorded which) from PBMCs. The receptors originated from a human donor with aplastic anemia. Each CDR3 is given with its conserved first and last residue. D genes are given only for firm matches. Rows give clone size only sometimes, using once, few, many, or a class for an expanded clone.

J gene | clone size | D gene | V gene | CDR3 protein | CDR3 DNA
TRBJ2-5 | once | TRBD1 | TRBV24-1 | CATSDNDRGEETQYF | TGTGCCACCAGTGATAATGACAGGGGAGAAGAGACCCAGTACTTC
TRBJ1-1 | once | TRBD1 | TRBV19 | CASSIGTAIMNTEAFF | TGTGCCAGTAGTATTGGGACAGCCATCATGAACACTGAAGCTTTCTTT
TRBJ2-3 | NA | TRBD2 | TRBV2 | CARRLAGGTTDTQYF | TGTGCCCGAAGACTAGCGGGGGGGACCACAGATACGCAGTATTTT
TRBJ1-2 | NA | TRBD1 | TRBV5-4 | CASSQPGQYYGYTF | TGCGCCAGCAGCCAACCGGGACAGTACTATGGCTACACCTTC
TRBJ2-5 | NA | TRBD1 | TRBV27 | CASRPHGTGGQETQYF | TGTGCCAGCAGGCCACACGGGACAGGGGGACAAGAGACCCAGTACTTC
TRBJ2-7 | NA | NA | TRBV9 | CASSAWESPSYEQYF | TGTGCCAGCAGCGCGTGGGAATCTCCTAGCTACGAGCAGTACTTC
TRBJ2-1 | NA | NA | TRBV12-3/TRBV12-4 | CASSLTGVNEQFF | TGTGCCAGCAGTTTAACCGGGGTCAATGAGCAGTTCTTC
TRBJ2-1 | few | NA | TRBV10-2 | CASRNSNEQFF | TGCGCCAGCAGAAACAGCAATGAGCAGTTCTTC
TRBJ2-2 | NA | NA | TRBV25-1 | CASSLEGDTGELFF | TGTGCCAGCAGCTTAGAAGGGGACACCGGGGAGCTGTTTTTT
TRBJ2-7 | NA | TRBD1 | TRBV5-1 | CASSLASRDRGWQYF | TGCGCCAGCAGCTTGGCGTCCCGGGACAGGGGATGGCAGTACTTC
TRBJ1-4 | NA | NA | TRBV29-1 | CSVLAGEKPFF | TGCAGCGTTCTAGCCGGAGAAAAACCGTTTTTT
TRBJ2-7 | NA | TRBD1 | TRBV20-1 | CSARGQESSYEQYF | TGCAGTGCCCGGGGACAGGAAAGCTCCTACGAGCAGTACTTC
TRBJ2-3 | NA | NA | TRBV10-2 | CASSVGEDAGDSQYF | TGTGCCAGCAGTGTCGGCGAGGACGCTGGGGATTCGCAGTATTTT
TRBJ2-3 | NA | TRBD2 | TRBV7-8 | CASSGRTSRDTQYF | TGTGCCAGCAGCGGGAGGACTAGTCGAGATACGCAGTATTTT
TRBJ1-5 | NA | NA | TRBV2 | CASSADSNQPQHF | TGTGCCAGCAGTGCAGATAGCAATCAGCCCCAGCATTTT
TRBJ2-7 | NA | NA | TRBV7-2 | CASSPPGRYEQYF | TGTGCCAGCAGCCCCCCAGGGAGGTACGAGCAGTACTTC
TRBJ1-2 | NA | NA | TRBV6-6 | CASTHRRDYGYTF | TGTGCCAGCACCCACCGGAGGGACTATGGCTACACCTTC
TRBJ1-1 | NA | NA | TRBV2 | CASSENARGWATEAFF | TGTGCCAGCAGTGAAAATGCTCGGGGCTGGGCCACTGAAGCTTTCTTT
TRBJ1-2 | NA | NA | TRBV10-2 | CASSEDSNYGYTF | TGCGCCAGCAGTGAAGACAGTAACTATGGCTACACCTTC
TRBJ2-2 | NA | TRBD1 | TRBV10-3 | CAISAGQGRNTGELFF | TGTGCCATCAGTGCGGGACAGGGGAGGAACACCGGGGAGCTGTTTTTT
TRBJ1-5 | NA | NA | TRBV20-1 | CSAAGESGNQPQHF | TGCAGTGCCGCGGGGGAGTCGGGCAATCAGCCCCAGCATTTT
TRBJ2-7 | NA | NA | TRBV20-1 | CSARALRATPSYEQYF | TGCAGTGCTAGAGCCCTTCGGGCAACCCCCTCCTACGAGCAGTACTTC
TRBJ2-5 | NA | TRBD1 | TRBV10-3 | CAIQGVGEETQYF | TGTGCCATACAGGGGGTGGGGGAAGAGACCCAGTACTTC
TRBJ1-6 | NA | TRBD1 | TRBV25-1 | CASKGQGSSPLRF | TGTGCCAGCAAGGGACAGGGGTCGTCACCCCTCCGCTTT
TRBJ1-1 | NA | NA | TRBV5-4 | CASSPASGSEAFF | TGTGCCAGCAGCCCCGCATCTGGATCTGAAGCTTTCTTT
TRBJ2-2 | NA | NA | TRBV30 | CAWSVATGELFF | TGTGCCTGGAGTGTGGCGACCGGGGAGCTGTTTTTT
TRBJ2-2 | NA | TRBD2 | TRBV7-2 | CASSRAGGQGELFF | TGTGCCAGCAGCCGAGCGGGAGGCCAAGGGGAGCTGTTTTTT
TRBJ2-3 | few | TRBD1 | TRBV7-8 | CASSLEGARNSDTQYF | TGTGCCAGCAGCTTAGAGGGGGCGCGAAACTCGGATACGCAGTATTTT
TRBJ2-2 | few | NA | TRBV5-8 | CASPSTASNTGELFF | TGTGCCAGCCCATCGACAGCGTCGAACACCGGGGAGCTGTTTTTT
TRBJ2-1 | NA | NA | TRBV7-2 | CASRRQDLVQFF | TGTGCCAGCAGACGGCAGGATCTAGTGCAGTTCTTC
TRBJ2-7 | few | NA | TRBV2 | CASRVLSSYEQYF | TGTGCCAGCAGAGTGCTATCGAGCTACGAGCAGTACTTC
TRBJ2-3 | NA | TRBD2 | TRBV15 | CATSREAGAKDTQYF | TGTGCCACCAGCAGAGAAGCGGGGGCGAAAGATACGCAGTATTTT
TRBJ1-2 | NA | NA | TRBV7-2 | CASSRSLLGDYGYTF | TGTGCCAGCAGCCGCAGCCTCCTGGGAGACTATGGCTACACCTTC
TRBJ2-7 | NA | NA | TRBV15 | CATSRDNEGMYEQYF | TGTGCCACCAGCAGAGATAATGAGGGAATGTACGAGCAGTACTTC
TRBJ2-1 | once | NA | TRBV12-3/TRBV12-4 | CASRGTLTYPFF | TGTGCCAGCAGGGGGACATTAACGTATCCGTTCTTC
TRBJ2-5 | NA | NA | TRBV20-1 | CSARVSKDLTRLGTQYF | TGCAGTGCTAGAGTCTCGAAGGACCTGACCAGACTCGGGACCCAGTACTTC